The 26 T cell receptor beta chains listed next were all sequenced from one sample in a study of graft-versus-host responses after intestinal transplantation. What these receptors recognize is not known. TCRdb's copy holds only in-frame clones and misses some; the assay was immunoSEQ multiplex PCR. The sample has 80,000 to 100,000 clones, 85% to 90% seen once. Sequencing was performed on unstimulated CD4+ T cells sorted from spleen or lymph node cells, taken before intestinal transplant. These TCRs come from a human donor who received an intestinal transplant.

The chain carries TRBV9 and TRBJ2-2, with D possibly matching TRBD2 (7 bases). The germline gives CDR1 SGDLS, CDR2 YYNGEE. The V end lost 6 bases, the J end lost 3 bases, and 18 bases lay between the germline ends. CDR3 length: 16 residues. In DNA form, the CDR3 reads TGTGCCAGCACTCAAGCGGGACAATTACACACCGGGGAGCTGTTTTTT. Its protein is CASTQAGQLHTGELFF.

The chain employs TRBV7-8 and TRBJ2-2; 7 nucleotides line up with TRBD2. CDR3 length equals 14 residues. V gave up 4 bases and J gave up 5 bases; unmatched junction bases: 4. Germline V CDR1 and CDR2: SGHVS, FQNEAQ. The DNA for the CDR3 is TGTGCCAGCAGCTCGAGGGAGGGGACCGGGGAGCTGTTTTTT. Protein sequence: CASSSREGTGELFF.

This chain joins TRBV5-1 and TRBJ1-6; unclear D gene. Trimming took off 4 bases at V and 0 bases at J, with 8 bases between the two ends. Per germline, CDR1 SGHRS and CDR2 YFSETQ. The CDR3 extends over 15 amino acids. In DNA form, the CDR3 reads TGCGCCAGCAGCCCCCTTCGCTCCTATAATTCACCCCTCCACTTT. Protein sequence: CASSPLRSYNSPLHF. Together with reference TRBV5-1 and TRBJ1-6, the CDR3 gives the full variable domain: KAGVTQTPRYLIKTRGQQVTLSCSPISGHRSVSWYQQTPGQGLQFLFEYFSETQRNKGNFPGRFSGRQFSNSRSEMNVSTLELGDSALYLCASSPLRSYNSPLHFGNGTRLTVT.

The V gene is TRBV7-3, the J gene TRBJ2-6, with D possibly being TRBD1 (8 bases). Trimming took off 10 bases at V and 2 bases at J, with 15 bases between the two ends. CDR1 is SGHTA and CDR2 is FQGTGA in the germline V gene. This CDR3 has 15 amino acids. In DNA form, the CDR3 reads TGTGCCACCGCAACAGGGGGGGCTGGGGCCAACGTCCTGACTTTC. Protein: CATATGGAGANVLTF.

The DNA for the CDR3 is TGTGCCAGCAGCCCCGGACAGCCTTTTCCCTACGAGCAGTACTTC. It specifies CASSPGQPFPYEQYF. The genes are TRBV11-2 and TRBJ2-7, with D possibly TRBD1 on 6 matching bases. Germline assignment: CDR1 SGHAT and CDR2 FQNNGV. Trimming shortened V by 5 bases and J by 2 bases, and 16 bases separated the two germline ends. The CDR3 runs to 15 residues.

The chain carries TRBV19 and TRBJ1-6; the D gene is possibly TRBD1 (6 bases). The germline gives CDR1 LNHDA, CDR2 SQIVND (reference sequence). The CDR3 consists of 17 residues. V lost 3 bases, J lost 4 bases, and 16 bases lay in between. Written as DNA, the CDR3 is TGTGCCAGTAGTATCGGACAGCCAGGGGCTTATAATTCACCCCTCCACTTT. Its translation is CASSIGQPGAYNSPLHF.

As to this clone: The identical CDR3 is also encoded by other nucleotide sequences in the sample. This sequence joins TRBV5-1 and TRBJ2-7; D unresolved. The CDR3 has 13 residues. Germline CDR1 reads SGHRS; CDR2 reads YFSETQ. Trimming left V 0 bases short and J 2 bases short, with 6 bases between. The CDR3 nucleotides read TGCGCCAGCAGCTTGGACAGAGCCTACGAGCAGTACTTC. As protein: CASSLDRAYEQYF.

CDR3 in DNA: TGTGCCAGCAGCCAAGAGACGGTCGGGCTAGCGGGCGACAATGAGCAGTTCTTC. Protein sequence: CASSQETVGLAGDNEQFF. V usage is TRBV4-2 and J usage is TRBJ2-1; 8 bases map to TRBD2. V shed 0 bases, J shed 5 bases, and the junction held 12 bases outside the gene matches. This CDR3 contains 18 residues. The V gene's germline CDR1 is LGHNA and CDR2 YNFKEQ.

This chain uses TRBV19 with TRBJ2-5, with TRBD2 identical over 8 bases. Germline assignment: CDR1 LNHDA and CDR2 SQIVND (reference sequence). The J segment lost 5 bases and the V segment lost 5 bases, leaving 7 bases of the junction unmatched. CDR3 length equals 14 residues. The DNA for the CDR3 is TGTGCCAGTAGTGACGGGAGGGGTCGGGAGACCCAGTACTTC. It encodes CASSDGRGRETQYF.

The rearrangement links TRBV5-1 to TRBJ2-2; 8 positions agree with TRBD1. J was trimmed by 1 base and V by 1 base; bases with no gene match: 3. CDR1 SGHRS and CDR2 YFSETQ come from the germline V gene. This CDR3 contains 16 residues. CDR3 in amino acids: CASSLWGTGNTGELFF. The CDR3 coding sequence is TGCGCCAGCAGCTTGTGGGGGACAGGGAACACCGGGGAGCTGTTTTTT.

This rearrangement joins TRBV28 to TRBJ1-1, with a weak D call TRBD1 (6 bases). The CDR3 is made up of 16 amino acids. Per germline, CDR1 MDHEN and CDR2 SYDVKM. The V end was cut by 3 bases, the J end by 5 bases, with 19 bases between. The CDR3 loop reads CASSLGVDRLRTEAFF. For the CDR3, the DNA is TGTGCCAGCAGTTTGGGTGTAGACAGGTTAAGGACTGAAGCTTTCTTT.

CDR3 protein: CAWMGKRGLNHEQFF. CDR3 nucleotides: TGTGCCTGGATGGGTAAGCGGGGGCTCAACCATGAGCAGTTCTTC. The chain joins TRBV30 to TRBJ2-1; 8 positions match TRBD2. Per the germline V gene, CDR1 is GTSNPN and CDR2 is SVGIG (reference sequence). With 4 bases clipped from V and 8 bases from J, the junction kept 13 bases outside the gene matches. This CDR3 comprises 15 residues.

This chain joins TRBV6-5 and TRBJ2-7; the D gene is possibly TRBD2 (6 bases). Germline values: CDR1 MNHEY, CDR2 SVGAGI. The V end was cut by 8 bases, the J end by 1 base, with 15 bases between. The CDR3 consists of 14 residues. In DNA form, the CDR3 reads TGTGCCAGCTCGAGAACCGGGGGTTCCTACGAGCAGTACTTC. It codes for CASSRTGGSYEQYF.

The genes are TRBV5-1 and TRBJ2-7; a weak D match, TRBD1 (5 bases). This CDR3 region has 15 residues. The V end was cut by 0 bases, the J end by 1 base, with 11 bases between. The germline V gene encodes CDR1 SGHRS and CDR2 YFSETQ. This chain's CDR3 is CASSLVPGQSYEQYF. For the CDR3, the DNA is TGCGCCAGCAGCTTGGTTCCAGGGCAATCCTACGAGCAGTACTTC.

The chain joins TRBV4-1 to TRBJ2-6, with a possible D match to TRBD2 (6 bases). The V and J ends lost 4 bases and 0 bases respectively, with 10 bases between them. The CDR3 is 16 residues long. Germline-derived CDR1 and CDR2 are MGHRA and YSYEKL. DNA of the CDR3: TGCGCCAGCAGCCCGGGGACTCTCTCTGGGGCCAACGTCCTGACTTTC. Amino acids: CASSPGTLSGANVLTF.

The chain couples TRBV4-1 to TRBJ2-7; the match to TRBD1 covers 11 bases. The CDR3 length is 15 residues. V shed 2 bases and J 3 bases; nucleotides not matched to a gene: 3. CDR1 MGHRA and CDR2 YSYEKL come from the germline V gene. The CDR3 region is CASSQPGQGDYEQYF. CDR3 bases: TGCGCCAGCAGCCAACCGGGACAGGGGGACTACGAGCAGTACTTC.

The genes are TRBV5-8 and TRBJ1-5; no clear D gene. Trimming pared 5 bases from V and 4 bases from J, leaving 7 bases between. The CDR3 is 12 residues long. Germline CDR1 and CDR2: SGHTS and YDEGEE. The CDR3 is CASSTPNQPQHF. As DNA, the CDR3 is TGTGCCAGCAGTACACCTAATCAGCCCCAGCATTTT. The full variable domain, rest sourced from reference TRBV5-8 and TRBJ1-5, is EAGVTQSPTHLIKTRGQQATLRCSPISGHTSVYWYQQALGLGLQFLLWYDEGEERNRGNFPPRFSGRQFPNYSSELNVNALELEDSALYLCASSTPNQPQHFGDGTRLSIL.

A remark on this clone: Its ends do not fully match the called genes, so a read error is possible. This chain uses TRBV27 with TRBJ1-1, with D uncertain. The germline V gene encodes CDR1 MNHEY and CDR2 SMNVEV (reference sequence). The CDR3 is 10 residues long. The CDR3 is CASSLTGGPF. The CDR3 DNA is TGTGCCAGCAGTTTGACGGGAGGGCCTTTT.

The rearrangement joins TRBV28 to TRBJ2-1, with 9 bases that match TRBD2. Germline trimming cut 8 bases from V and 6 bases from J; bases unmatched to any gene: 11. CDR3 length: 15 amino acids. CDR1 and CDR2 from the germline V gene are MDHEN and SYDVKM. As DNA, the CDR3 is TGTGCCAGCGGACCTCGTCTAGCGGGGATCAATGAGCAGTTCTTC. Its protein is CASGPRLAGINEQFF.

The rearrangement joins TRBV19 to TRBJ1-1; 7 bases fit TRBD1. The CDR3 has 15 amino acids. Germline values: CDR1 LNHDA, CDR2 SQIVND (reference sequence). The V gene end was trimmed by 6 bases and the J gene end by 6 bases; junction bases not matched to a gene: 13. The CDR3 protein is CASRSGGGRSAEAFF. CDR3 DNA: TGTGCCAGTAGATCCGGAGGGGGCCGGAGTGCTGAAGCTTTCTTT.

V is TRBV4-2 and J is TRBJ2-3; the D is unclear. This CDR3 has 13 residues. CDR1 LGHNA and CDR2 YNFKEQ come from the germline V gene. V gave up 1 base and J gave up 4 bases, with 6 bases separating them. CDR3 residues: CASSQAPADTQYF. CDR3 coding DNA: TGTGCCAGCAGCCAAGCCCCGGCAGATACGCAGTATTTT.

The chain carries TRBV9 and TRBJ1-4; no firm D call. Germline V CDR1 and CDR2: SGDLS, YYNGEE. This CDR3 spans 13 amino acids. Trimming took off 4 bases at V and 4 bases at J, with 8 bases between the two ends. The CDR3 DNA reads TGTGCCAGCAGCCGAGCGGTTAATGAAAAACTGTTTTTT. Encoded protein: CASSRAVNEKLFF.

V gene TRBV10-1 combines with J gene TRBJ2-7; D gene uncertain. Trimming took 0 bases from V and 6 from J, leaving 9 bases between them. The germline CDR1 and CDR2 sequences are WNHNN and SYGVQD (reference sequence). This CDR3 has 13 amino acids. The CDR3 DNA sequence: TGCGCCAGCAGTGAGTCCCCCCCGTCCGAGCAGTACTTC. Residues: CASSESPPSEQYF.

This clone has just one count. This sequence joins TRBV29-1 and TRBJ2-7; possibly TRBD2 for D (6 bases). With 1 base removed from V and 0 bases from J, the gap between germline ends came to 10 bases. The CDR3 spans 14 residues. The germline V gene encodes CDR1 SQVTM and CDR2 ANQGSEA. The CDR3 region is CSVEGIGGSYEQYF. CDR3 DNA: TGCAGCGTTGAAGGTATCGGGGGCTCCTACGAGCAGTACTTC.

V is TRBV4-1 and J is TRBJ1-4, with unresolved D. Germline CDR1 MGHRA, CDR2 YSYEKL. CDR3 length: 11 residues. The V and J ends lost 1 base and 10 bases respectively, with 4 bases between them. The CDR3 DNA follows: TGCGCCAGCAGCCAAGGCGGAAAACTGTTTTTT. Its protein is CASSQGGKLFF.

V gene TRBV15 combines with J gene TRBJ1-1, with a weak D call TRBD1 (6 bases). Trimming removed 5 bases from V and 6 bases from J, with 22 bases in between. The germline V gene has CDR1 LNHNV and CDR2 YYDKDF (reference sequence). The CDR3 covers 16 residues. This chain's CDR3 is CATSPRQVPGYAEAFF. CDR3 coding DNA: TGTGCCACCAGCCCGCGACAGGTTCCTGGATATGCTGAAGCTTTCTTT.